This T cell receptor beta chain was identified during a study of shared clonotypes between healthy human individuals. The table came from immunoSEQ multiplex PCR; TCRdb's copy has only in-frame clones and leaves some out. The sample lists 650,000 to 750,000 clones, 72% occurring once. Germline V gene sequence: CDR1 MDHEN, CDR2 SYDVKM. V lost 7 bases to trimming and J lost 6 bases; unmatched junction nucleotides: 6. The CDR3 extends over 13 amino acids. The sequenced sample consisted of memory CD4+ T cells sorted from blood. Regarding subset: CD45RA-negative fraction. This chain connects TRBV28 to TRBJ2-4, with 7 nucleotides matching TRBD2. The source is a woman between 25 and 40 years old in good health. The CDR3 is CASINSGGNIQYF. The CDR3 coding sequence is TGTGCCAGCATCAATTCGGGGGGAAACATTCAGTACTTC.